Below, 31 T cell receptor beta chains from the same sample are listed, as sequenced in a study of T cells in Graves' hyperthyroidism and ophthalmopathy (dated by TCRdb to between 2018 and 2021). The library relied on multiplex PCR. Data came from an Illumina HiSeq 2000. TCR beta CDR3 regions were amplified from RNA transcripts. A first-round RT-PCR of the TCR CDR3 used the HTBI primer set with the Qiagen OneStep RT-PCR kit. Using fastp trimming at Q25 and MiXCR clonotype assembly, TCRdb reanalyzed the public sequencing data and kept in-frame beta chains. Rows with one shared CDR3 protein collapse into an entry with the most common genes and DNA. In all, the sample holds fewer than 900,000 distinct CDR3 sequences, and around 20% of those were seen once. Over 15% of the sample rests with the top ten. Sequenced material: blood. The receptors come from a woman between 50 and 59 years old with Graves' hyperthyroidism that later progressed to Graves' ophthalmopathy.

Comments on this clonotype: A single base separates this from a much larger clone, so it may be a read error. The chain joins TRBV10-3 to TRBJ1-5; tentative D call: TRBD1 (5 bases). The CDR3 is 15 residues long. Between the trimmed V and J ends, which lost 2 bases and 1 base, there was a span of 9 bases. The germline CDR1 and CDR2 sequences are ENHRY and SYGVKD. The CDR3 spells CAISETSGSNQPQHF. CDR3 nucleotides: TGTGCCATCAGTGAGACGTCAGGGAGCAATCAGCCCCAGCATTTT.

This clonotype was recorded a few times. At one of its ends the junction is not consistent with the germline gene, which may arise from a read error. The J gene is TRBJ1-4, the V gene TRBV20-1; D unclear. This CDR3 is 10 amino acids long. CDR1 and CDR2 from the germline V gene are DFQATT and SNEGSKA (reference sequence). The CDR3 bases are TGCAGTGCGAGAGTGGGTCGACTGTTTTTT. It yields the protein CSARVGRLFF.

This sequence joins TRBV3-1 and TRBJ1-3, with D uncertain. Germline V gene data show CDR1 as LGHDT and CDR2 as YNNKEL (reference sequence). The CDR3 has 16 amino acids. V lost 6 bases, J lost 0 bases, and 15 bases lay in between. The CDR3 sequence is CASSWTVGFSGNTIYF. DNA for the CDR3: TGTGCCAGCAGTTGGACGGTAGGATTCTCTGGAAACACCATATATTTT.

The CDR3, as DNA: TGTGCCAGCAGCTTAGCGAAAGGACTAGCGGGGGGGCCTAGCACTGAAGCTTTCTTT. Its translation: CASSLAKGLAGGPSTEAFF. J is TRBJ1-1 and V is TRBV7-9; the D gene is possibly TRBD1 (6 bases). This CDR3 region has 19 residues. The germline V gene encodes CDR1 SEHNR and CDR2 FQNEAQ (reference sequence). Trimming removed 0 bases at V and 4 bases at J, with 24 bases between. The variable domain in full, with the rest retrieved from reference TRBV7-9 and TRBJ1-1, is DTGVSQNPRHKITKRGQNVTFRCDPISEHNRLYWYRQTLGQGPEFLTYFQNEAQLEKSRLLSDRFSAERPKGSFSTLEIQRTEQGDSAMYLCASSLAKGLAGGPSTEAFFGQGTRLTVV.

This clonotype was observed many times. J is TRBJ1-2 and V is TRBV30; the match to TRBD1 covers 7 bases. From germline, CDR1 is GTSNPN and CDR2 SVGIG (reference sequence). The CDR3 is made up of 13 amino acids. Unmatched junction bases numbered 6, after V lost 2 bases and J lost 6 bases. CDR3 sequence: CAWSTQGDNGYTF. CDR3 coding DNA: TGTGCCTGGAGTACGCAGGGGGATAATGGCTACACCTTC.

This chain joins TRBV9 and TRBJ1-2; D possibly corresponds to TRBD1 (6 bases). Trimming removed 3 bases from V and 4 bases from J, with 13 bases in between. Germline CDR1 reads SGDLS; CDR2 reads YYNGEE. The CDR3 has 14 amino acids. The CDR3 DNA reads TGTGCCAGCAGCGGGGAGGGACATATCTATGGCTACACCTTC. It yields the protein CASSGEGHIYGYTF.

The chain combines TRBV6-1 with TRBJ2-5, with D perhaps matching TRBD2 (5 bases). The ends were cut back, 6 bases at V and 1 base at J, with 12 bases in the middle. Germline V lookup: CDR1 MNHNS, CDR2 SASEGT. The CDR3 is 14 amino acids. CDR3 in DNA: TGTGCCAGCAGCGACCCGGACTCCCAAGAGACCCAGTACTTC. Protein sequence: CASSDPDSQETQYF.

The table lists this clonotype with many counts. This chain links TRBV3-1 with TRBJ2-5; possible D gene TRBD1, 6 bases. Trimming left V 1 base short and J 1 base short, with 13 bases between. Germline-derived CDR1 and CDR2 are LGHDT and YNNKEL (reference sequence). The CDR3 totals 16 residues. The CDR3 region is CASSQAGTTSQETQYF. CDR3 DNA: TGTGCCAGCAGCCAAGCCGGGACAACTTCCCAAGAGACCCAGTACTTC.

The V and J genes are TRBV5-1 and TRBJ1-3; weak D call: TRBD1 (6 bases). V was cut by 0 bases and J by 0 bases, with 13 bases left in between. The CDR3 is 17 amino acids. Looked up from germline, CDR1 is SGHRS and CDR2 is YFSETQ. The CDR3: CASSLASTGISGNTIYF. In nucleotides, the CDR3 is TGCGCCAGCAGCTTGGCCAGTACAGGGATCTCTGGAAACACCATATATTTT. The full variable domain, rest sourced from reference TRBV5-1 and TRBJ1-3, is KAGVTQTPRYLIKTRGQQVTLSCSPISGHRSVSWYQQTPGQGLQFLFEYFSETQRNKGNFPGRFSGRQFSNSRSEMNVSTLELGDSALYLCASSLASTGISGNTIYFGEGSWLTVV.

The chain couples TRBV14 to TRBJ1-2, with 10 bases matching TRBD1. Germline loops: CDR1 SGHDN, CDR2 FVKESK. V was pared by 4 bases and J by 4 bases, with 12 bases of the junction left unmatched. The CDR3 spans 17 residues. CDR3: CASSRGTGVFRGYGYTF. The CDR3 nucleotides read TGTGCCAGCAGCCGAGGGACAGGGGTTTTTCGCGGCTATGGCTACACCTTC. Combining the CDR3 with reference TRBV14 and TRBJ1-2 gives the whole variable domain EAGVTQFPSHSVIEKGQTVTLRCDPISGHDNLYWYRRVMGKEIKFLLHFVKESKQDESGMPNNRFLAERTGGTYSTLKVQPAELEDSGVYFCASSRGTGVFRGYGYTFGSGTRLTVV.

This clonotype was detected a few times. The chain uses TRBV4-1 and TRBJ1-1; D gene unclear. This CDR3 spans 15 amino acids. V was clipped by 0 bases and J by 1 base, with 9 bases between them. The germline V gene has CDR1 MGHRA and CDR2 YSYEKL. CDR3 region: CASSQDHPENTEAFF. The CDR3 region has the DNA TGCGCCAGCAGCCAAGATCATCCGGAGAACACTGAAGCTTTCTTT.

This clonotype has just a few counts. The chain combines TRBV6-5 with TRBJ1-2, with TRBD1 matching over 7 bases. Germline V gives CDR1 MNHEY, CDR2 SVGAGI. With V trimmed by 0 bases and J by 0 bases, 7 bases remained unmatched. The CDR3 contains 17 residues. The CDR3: CASSYSGPGGSNYGYTF. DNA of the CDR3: TGTGCCAGCAGTTACTCGGGACCAGGGGGTTCTAACTATGGCTACACCTTC.

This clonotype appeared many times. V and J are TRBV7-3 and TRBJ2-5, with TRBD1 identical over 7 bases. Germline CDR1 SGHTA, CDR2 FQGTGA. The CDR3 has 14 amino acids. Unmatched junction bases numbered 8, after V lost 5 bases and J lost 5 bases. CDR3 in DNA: TGTGCCAGCAGCCCCAACAGGGGTCGGGAGACCCAGTACTTC. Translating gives CASSPNRGRETQYF.

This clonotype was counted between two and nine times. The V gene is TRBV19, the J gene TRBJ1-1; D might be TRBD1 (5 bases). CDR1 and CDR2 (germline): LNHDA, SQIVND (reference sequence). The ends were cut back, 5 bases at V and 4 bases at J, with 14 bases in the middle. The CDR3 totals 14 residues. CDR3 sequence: CASSSTGGVTEAFF. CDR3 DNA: TGTGCCAGTAGTTCGACGGGGGGAGTCACTGAAGCTTTCTTT.

The CDR3 DNA is TGTGCCAGCACCCCTGTTGGGATGTACGAGCAGTACTTC. This sequence encodes CASTPVGMYEQYF. The V and J genes are TRBV12-3 or TRBV12-4 and TRBJ2-7; no definite D call. The CDR3 extends over 13 amino acids. The ends were cut back, 7 bases at V and 4 bases at J, with 14 bases in the middle.

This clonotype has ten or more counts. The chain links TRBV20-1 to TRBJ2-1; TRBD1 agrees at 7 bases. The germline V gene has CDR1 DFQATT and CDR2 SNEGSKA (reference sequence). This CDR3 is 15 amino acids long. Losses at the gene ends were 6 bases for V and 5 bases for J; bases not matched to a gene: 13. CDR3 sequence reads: CSARSVTGIDNEQFF. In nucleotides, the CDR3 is TGCAGTGCCCGAAGCGTGACAGGGATCGACAATGAGCAGTTCTTC.

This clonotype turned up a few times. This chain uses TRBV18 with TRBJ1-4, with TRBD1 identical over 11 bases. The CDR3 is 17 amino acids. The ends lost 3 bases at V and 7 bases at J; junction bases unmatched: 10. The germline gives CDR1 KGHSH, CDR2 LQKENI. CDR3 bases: TGTGCCAGCTCACCTAAGGACAGGGGGCACTCGGTTGAAAAACTGTTTTTT. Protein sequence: CASSPKDRGHSVEKLFF.

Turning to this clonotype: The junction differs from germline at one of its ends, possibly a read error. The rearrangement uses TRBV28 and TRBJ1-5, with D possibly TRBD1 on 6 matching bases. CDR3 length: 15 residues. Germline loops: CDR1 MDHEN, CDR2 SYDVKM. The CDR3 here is CACRGWGSSNQPQHF. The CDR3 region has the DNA TGTGCCTGCAGGGGTTGGGGTTCGAGCAATCAGCCCCAGCATTTT.

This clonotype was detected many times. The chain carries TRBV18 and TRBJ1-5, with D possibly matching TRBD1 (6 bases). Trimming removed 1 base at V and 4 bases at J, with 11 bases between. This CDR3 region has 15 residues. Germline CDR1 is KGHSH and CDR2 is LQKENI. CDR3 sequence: CASSPQGQQNQPQHF. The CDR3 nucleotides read TGTGCCAGCTCACCACAGGGACAACAAAATCAGCCCCAGCATTTT. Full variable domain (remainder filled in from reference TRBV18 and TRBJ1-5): NAGVMQNPRHLVRRRGQEARLRCSPMKGHSHVYWYRQLPEEGLKFMVYLQKENIIDESGMPKERFSAEFPKEGPSILRIQQVVRGDSAAYFCASSPQGQQNQPQHFGDGTRLSIL.

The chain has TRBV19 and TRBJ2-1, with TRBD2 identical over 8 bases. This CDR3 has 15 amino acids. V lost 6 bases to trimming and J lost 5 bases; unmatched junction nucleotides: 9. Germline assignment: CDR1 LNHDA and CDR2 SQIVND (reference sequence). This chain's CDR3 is CASRDAAGVHNEQFF. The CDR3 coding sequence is TGTGCCAGTAGGGACGCAGCGGGGGTACACAATGAGCAGTTCTTC.

The CDR3 here is CSVRPGTAYEQYF. The DNA for the CDR3 is TGCAGCGTGCGACCCGGGACAGCCTACGAGCAGTACTTC. J is TRBJ2-7 and V is TRBV29-1, with 7 bases aligning to TRBD1. The V and J ends lost 6 bases and 2 bases, in that order; junction bases with no gene match: 7. Germline assignment: CDR1 SQVTM and CDR2 ANQGSEA. CDR3 size: 13 residues.

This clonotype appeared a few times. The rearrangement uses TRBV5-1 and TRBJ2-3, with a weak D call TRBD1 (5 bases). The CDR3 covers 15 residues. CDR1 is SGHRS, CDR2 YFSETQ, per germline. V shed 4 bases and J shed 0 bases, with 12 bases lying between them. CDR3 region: CASSGAQESTDTQYF. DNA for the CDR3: TGCGCCAGCAGCGGGGCACAGGAGAGCACAGATACGCAGTATTTT.

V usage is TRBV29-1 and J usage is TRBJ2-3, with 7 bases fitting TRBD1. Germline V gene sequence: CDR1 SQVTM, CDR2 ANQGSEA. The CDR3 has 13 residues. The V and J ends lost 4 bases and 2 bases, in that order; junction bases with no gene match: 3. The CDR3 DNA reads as TGCAGCGTTGCGGGACAGTACACAGATACGCAGTATTTT. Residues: CSVAGQYTDTQYF.

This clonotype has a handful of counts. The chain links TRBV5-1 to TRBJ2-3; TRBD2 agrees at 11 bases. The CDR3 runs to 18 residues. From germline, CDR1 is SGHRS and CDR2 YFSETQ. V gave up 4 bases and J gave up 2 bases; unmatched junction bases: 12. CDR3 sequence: CASSLTRLAGIITDTQYF. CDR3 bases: TGCGCCAGCAGCCTGACAAGACTAGCGGGGATTATCACAGATACGCAGTATTTT.

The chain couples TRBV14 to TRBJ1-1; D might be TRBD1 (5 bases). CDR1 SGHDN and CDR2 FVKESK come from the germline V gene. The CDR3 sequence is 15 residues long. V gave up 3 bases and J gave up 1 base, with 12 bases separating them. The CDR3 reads CASSHHDGANTEAFF. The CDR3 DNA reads TGTGCCAGCAGCCACCACGACGGGGCGAACACTGAAGCTTTCTTT. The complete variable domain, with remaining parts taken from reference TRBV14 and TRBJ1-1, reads EAGVTQFPSHSVIEKGQTVTLRCDPISGHDNLYWYRRVMGKEIKFLLHFVKESKQDESGMPNNRFLAERTGGTYSTLKVQPAELEDSGVYFCASSHHDGANTEAFFGQGTRLTVV.

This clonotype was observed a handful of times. CDR3 in DNA: TGCGCCAGCAGCTGGGGGAATAGGGGCACAGATACGCAGTATTTT. It is translated as CASSWGNRGTDTQYF. The chain recombines TRBV5-1 with TRBJ2-3, with D perhaps given as TRBD1 or TRBD2 (5 bases each). The CDR3 has 15 amino acids. V was shortened by 3 bases and J by 1 base, with 12 bases between the two germline ends. CDR1 SGHRS and CDR2 YFSETQ come from the germline V gene. Full variable domain (missing parts from reference TRBV5-1 and TRBJ2-3): KAGVTQTPRYLIKTRGQQVTLSCSPISGHRSVSWYQQTPGQGLQFLFEYFSETQRNKGNFPGRFSGRQFSNSRSEMNVSTLELGDSALYLCASSWGNRGTDTQYFGPGTRLTVL.

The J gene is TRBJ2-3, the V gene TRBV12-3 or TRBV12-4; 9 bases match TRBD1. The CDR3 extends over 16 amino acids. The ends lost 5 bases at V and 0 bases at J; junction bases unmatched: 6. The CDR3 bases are TGTGCCAGCAGTGGGGACGGGACAGGGAGCACAGATACGCAGTATTTT. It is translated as CASSGDGTGSTDTQYF.

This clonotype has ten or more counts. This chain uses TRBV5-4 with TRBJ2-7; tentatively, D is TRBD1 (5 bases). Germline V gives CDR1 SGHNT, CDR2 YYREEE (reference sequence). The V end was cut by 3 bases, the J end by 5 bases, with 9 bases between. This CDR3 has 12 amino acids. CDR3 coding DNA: TGTGCCAGCAGCTCCACGACAGACGAGCAGTACTTC. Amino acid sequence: CASSSTTDEQYF.

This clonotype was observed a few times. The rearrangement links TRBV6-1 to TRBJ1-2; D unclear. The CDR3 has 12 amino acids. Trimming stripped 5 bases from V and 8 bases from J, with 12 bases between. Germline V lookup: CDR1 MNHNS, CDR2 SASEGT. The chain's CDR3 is CASSSDTAGYTF. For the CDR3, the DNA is TGTGCCAGCAGTTCTGACACGGCGGGCTACACCTTC.

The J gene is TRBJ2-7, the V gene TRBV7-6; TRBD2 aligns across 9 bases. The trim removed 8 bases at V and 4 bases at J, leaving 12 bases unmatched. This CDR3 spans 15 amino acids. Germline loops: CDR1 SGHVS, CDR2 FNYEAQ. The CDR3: CASSQGSGGSYEQYF. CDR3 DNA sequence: TGTGCCAGCTCACAGGGTAGCGGGGGATCGTACGAGCAGTACTTC.

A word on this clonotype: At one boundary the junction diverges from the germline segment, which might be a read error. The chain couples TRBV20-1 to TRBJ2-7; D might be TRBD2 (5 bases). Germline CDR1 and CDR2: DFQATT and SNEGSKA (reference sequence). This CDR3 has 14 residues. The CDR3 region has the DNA TGCAGTGCGTGGGCCGGGATTCCGGTCTACAAGCAGTACTTC. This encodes CSAWAGIPVYKQYF.